This T cell receptor beta chain was sequenced during a study of OX40 agonist ivuxolimab in advanced cancers. Findings and caveats of the study: Compared with CD4+, CD8+ T cells on average had more expanded clones. Some of the nonresponding patients also showed low levels of normalized T-cell clonal expansion.

Concerning this clone: As yet, its antigen is unknown.

Method: immunoSEQ multiplex PCR; TCRdb's copy keeps in-frame clones and lacks some. This sample has around 83,000 clones, with 65% to 85% found just once. This CDR3 has 15 amino acids. Trimming took 4 bases from V and 2 from J, leaving 12 bases between them. Per germline, CDR1 KGHSY and CDR2 FQNENV. The sample consisted of CD4+ or CD8+ T cells sorted from blood, taken in a trial of the OX40 agonist ivuxolimab. V gene TRBV16 combines with J gene TRBJ1-5; D not certain. This TCR was recovered from an adult with an advanced solid tumor such as melanoma, head and neck, liver or kidney cancer. The CDR3 sequence is CASSRNLGGNQPQHF. The CDR3 nucleotides read TGTGCCAGCAGCCGGAACTTAGGTGGCAATCAGCCCCAGCATTTT.